This TCR beta chain stems from a study of beta chain features in type 1 diabetes. This clone has only a few counts. Its cognate antigen is unknown. Other DNA sequences in this specimen translate into the identical CDR3. Study findings and constraints: Across all four CD4+ subsets, people with type 1 diabetes showed modestly shorter TCRB CDR3s. Insertion counts at VDJ junctions were lower in type 1 diabetes patients, who also showed more deletions there.

Germline CDR1 is SEHNR and CDR2 is FQNEAQ (reference sequence). The CDR3 has 14 residues. J was trimmed by 6 bases and V by 5 bases; bases with no gene match: 5. The entirety of the isolated RNA underwent reverse transcription, so expressed TCRB transcripts were sequenced. The assay was immunoSEQ multiplex PCR, and TCRdb's table has in-frame clones only and misses some. The sample includes about 340,000 clones, about 14% of them seen just once. This receptor was obtained from a woman aged 18 to 35 with type 1 diabetes. The sequencing input was naive CD4+ T cells from blood. The chain links TRBV7-9 to TRBJ2-3; the match to TRBD2 covers 10 bases. CDR3 sequence (DNA): TGTGCCAGCAGCCCCAGCGGGAGGGCCGATACGCAGTATTTT. Amino acid sequence: CASSPSGRADTQYF. Full variable domain (missing parts from reference TRBV7-9 and TRBJ2-3): DTGVSQNPRHKITKRGQNVTFRCDPISEHNRLYWYRQTLGQGPEFLTYFQNEAQLEKSRLLSDRFSAERPKGSFSTLEIQRTEQGDSAMYLCASSPSGRADTQYFGPGTRLTVL.